The 19 T cell receptor beta chains below were found in one sample sequenced in a study of blood T cell repertoires in COVID-19. Generated by immunoSEQ multiplex PCR, the TCRdb table keeps only in-frame clones and is missing some. The sample lists approximately 270,000 clones, roughly 84% occurring once. The sequencing sample was made of peripheral blood. The receptors come from a person aged 65 to 85 with COVID-19, enrolled during active disease.

V gene TRBV19 combines with J gene TRBJ2-1; TRBD2 matches at 8 bases. CDR3 size: 14 residues. J gave up 8 bases and V 4 bases, and 7 bases lay outside the gene matches. Per the germline V gene, CDR1 is LNHDA and CDR2 is SQIVND (reference sequence). This CDR3 reads CASSTGGATHEQFF. The CDR3 bases are TGTGCCAGTAGTACCGGGGGGGCGACGCATGAGCAGTTCTTC.

The genes are TRBV28 and TRBJ1-2, with D unclear. V lost 2 bases and J lost 2, with 9 bases in between. The CDR3 consists of 14 residues. Germline V gene lookup returns CDR1 MDHEN and CDR2 SYDVKM. The CDR3 region has the DNA TGTGCCAGCAGTTTAGGGAGAGGAAACTATGGCTACACCTTC. It is translated as CASSLGRGNYGYTF.

This clone was counted once. The genes are TRBV19 and TRBJ2-2; D might be TRBD1 (6 bases). Trimming left V 5 bases short and J 5 bases short, with 12 bases between. CDR3 length: 14 amino acids. Germline V lookup: CDR1 LNHDA, CDR2 SQIVND (reference sequence). CDR3 bases: TGTGCCAGTAGTGGTTGGGGGCGGACCGGGGAGCTGTTTTTT. It specifies CASSGWGRTGELFF. Together with reference TRBV19 and TRBJ2-2, the CDR3 gives the full variable domain: DGGITQSPKYLFRKEGQNVTLSCEQNLNHDAMYWYRQDPGQGLRLIYYSQIVNDFQKGDIAEGYSVSREKKESFPLTVTSAQKNPTAFYLCASSGWGRTGELFFGEGSRLTVL.

The V call is TRBV6-2 or TRBV6-3, the J call TRBJ2-7; D is unclear. Germline V gene lookup returns CDR1 MNHEY and CDR2 SVGEGT. The V end lost 5 bases, the J end lost 2 bases, and 10 bases lay between the germline ends. The CDR3 is 13 amino acids. The CDR3 coding sequence is TGTGCCAGCAGTATCTCGAACACCTACGAGCAGTACTTC. Translated: CASSISNTYEQYF.

J is TRBJ1-1 and V is TRBV6-5; D is perhaps TRBD1 (6 bases). Trimming removed 2 bases at V and 7 bases at J, with 14 bases between. Germline lookup yields CDR1 MNHEY and CDR2 SVGAGI. The CDR3 loop spans 14 amino acids. CDR3 coding DNA: TGTGCCAGCAGTTACAACGGGAAGACAGGTGAAGCTTTCTTT. Residues: CASSYNGKTGEAFF.

Turning to this clone: The sample carries other DNA sequences with the same CDR3. The chain links TRBV7-6 to TRBJ2-1, with TRBD2 matching 10 bases. The germline V gene encodes CDR1 SGHVS and CDR2 FNYEAQ. This CDR3 comprises 15 residues. Trimming cost V 1 base and J 4 bases; bases outside gene matches: 1. DNA of the CDR3: TGTGCCAGCAGCTTAGTTAGCGGGAGGTACAATGAGCAGTTCTTC. It encodes CASSLVSGRYNEQFF.

The V and J genes are TRBV5-6 and TRBJ2-5; 8 bases agree with TRBD2. Per the germline V gene, CDR1 is SGHDT and CDR2 is YYEEEE. Trimming cost V 3 bases and J 0 bases; bases outside gene matches: 7. CDR3 length: 16 amino acids. The CDR3 region has the DNA TGTGCCAGCAGCTCGATACTACTAGCGGACCAAGAGACCCAGTACTTC. This encodes CASSSILLADQETQYF.

The CDR3 here is CAISETGTANEKLFF. Here the CDR3 DNA reads TGTGCCATCAGTGAGACCGGGACAGCTAATGAAAAACTGTTTTTT. This chain links TRBV10-3 with TRBJ1-4; 7 bases map to TRBD1. From germline, CDR1 is ENHRY and CDR2 SYGVKD. The junction had 3 bases not matched to a gene; V was cut back by 2 bases and J by 3 bases. The CDR3 has 15 residues.

This clone was seen a handful of times. The genes are TRBV18 and TRBJ1-6, with unresolved D. With 2 bases removed from V and 8 bases from J, the gap between germline ends came to 19 bases. Germline V gene data show CDR1 as KGHSH and CDR2 as LQKENI. The CDR3 is 17 amino acids. The CDR3 nucleotides are TGTGCCAGCTCACCAGATCAATCGGGTTCTGGATATTCACCCCTCCACTTT. Its protein is CASSPDQSGSGYSPLHF.

This rearrangement joins TRBV5-1 to TRBJ1-1; TRBD1 might be the D (5 bases). Per the germline V gene, CDR1 is SGHRS and CDR2 is YFSETQ. The CDR3 sequence is 16 residues long. V shed 4 bases and J shed 1 base, with 17 bases lying between them. The CDR3 DNA reads TGCGCCAGCAGCCTGCGGGGCCCAGGACAGAACACTGAAGCTTTCTTT. Its translation: CASSLRGPGQNTEAFF.

This clone has only a few counts. The chain joins TRBV6-2 or TRBV6-3 to TRBJ2-5; 8 nucleotides line up with TRBD2. The germline V gene encodes CDR1 MNHEY and CDR2 SVGEGT. This CDR3 is built from 14 residues. The trim removed 6 bases at V and 4 bases at J, leaving 7 bases unmatched. DNA for the CDR3: TGTGCCAGCAGCCCAGCGGGGGCCGGAGAGACCCAGTACTTC. Amino acid sequence: CASSPAGAGETQYF.

The chain couples TRBV5-1 to TRBJ2-7; 9 bases agree with TRBD1. The CDR3 has 17 amino acids. J gave up 3 bases and V 0 bases, and 10 bases lay outside the gene matches. The germline gives CDR1 SGHRS, CDR2 YFSETQ. The DNA for the CDR3 is TGCGCCAGCAGCTTGGACCCGACCGGGACAGGGTTCTACGAGCAGTACTTC. Translated, it gives CASSLDPTGTGFYEQYF.

The genes are TRBV28 and TRBJ2-1; 15 nucleotides match TRBD2. The CDR3 loop spans 18 amino acids. Germline V CDR1 and CDR2: MDHEN, SYDVKM. The trim removed 6 bases at V and 5 bases at J, leaving 11 bases unmatched. CDR3 coding DNA: TGTGCCAGCAGCTGGAGCCCGGGACTAGCGGGAGGTAACAATGAGCAGTTCTTC. Amino acid sequence: CASSWSPGLAGGNNEQFF.

V is TRBV30 and J is TRBJ2-5, with 7 bases lining up with TRBD1. Germline trimming cut 5 bases from V and 2 bases from J; bases unmatched to any gene: 5. Per the germline V gene, CDR1 is GTSNPN and CDR2 is SVGIG (reference sequence). CDR3 length equals 13 residues. The CDR3 nucleotides read TGTGCCTGGGATACAGGGGTTCAAGAGACCCAGTACTTC. Translating it yields CAWDTGVQETQYF.

V usage is TRBV7-3 and J usage is TRBJ1-6; D is unclear. Germline V gene lookup returns CDR1 SGHTA and CDR2 FQGTGA. This CDR3 has 13 residues. The V gene lost 5 bases and the J gene lost 0 bases, with 2 bases spanning the gap. CDR3 residues: CASSHSYNSPLHF. The CDR3 nucleotides are TGTGCCAGCAGCCACTCCTATAATTCACCCCTCCACTTT. The full variable domain, its missing parts supplied by reference TRBV7-3 and TRBJ1-6, is GAGVSQTPSNKVTEKGKYVELRCDPISGHTALYWYRQSLGQGPEFLIYFQGTGAADDSGLPNDRFFAVRPEGSVSTLKIQRTERGDSAVYLCASSHSYNSPLHFGNGTRLTVT.

This sequence joins TRBV5-1 and TRBJ1-6; TRBD1 matches 7 bases. The CDR3 covers 18 residues. After removal of 4 bases from V and 6 bases from J, the junction contained 16 bases not matched to a gene. Germline loops: CDR1 SGHRS, CDR2 YFSETQ. The CDR3 bases are TGCGCCAGCAGCCCATCCCGGACAGGTCGGATGGTTAATTCACCCCTCCACTTT. As protein: CASSPSRTGRMVNSPLHF.

The V gene is TRBV13, the J gene TRBJ2-1; 9 bases line up with TRBD2. The CDR3 is 18 amino acids. Germline V gene lookup returns CDR1 PRHDT and CDR2 FYEKMQ (reference sequence). The V segment lost 2 bases and the J segment 0 bases; nucleotides outside the gene matches: 8. CDR3 residues: CASSLRGAGGSSYNEQFF. The DNA for the CDR3 is TGTGCCAGCAGCTTAAGGGGAGCGGGGGGCAGCTCCTACAATGAGCAGTTCTTC.

The chain is built from TRBV4-3 and TRBJ2-6; no reliable D call. The CDR3 has 16 amino acids. Trimming cost V 0 bases and J 4 bases, with 10 bases left between them. Germline CDR1 is LGHNA and CDR2 is YSLEER. The CDR3 is CASSQERVLGANVLTF. The CDR3 DNA sequence: TGCGCCAGCAGCCAAGAACGGGTTCTGGGGGCCAACGTCCTGACTTTC.

V and J are TRBV7-9 and TRBJ1-3, with 9 positions matching TRBD1. Unmatched junction bases numbered 5, after V lost 5 bases and J lost 0 bases. CDR3 length equals 16 residues. Germline V CDR1 and CDR2: SEHNR, FQNEAQ (reference sequence). CDR3 amino acids: CASSPQGANSGNTIYF. The CDR3 DNA is TGTGCCAGCAGCCCACAGGGGGCCAACTCTGGAAACACCATATATTTT.